Described below is a single T cell receptor (beta chain) sequence and its context. Antigen specificity is unknown. Trimming left V 9 bases short and J 2 bases short, with 7 bases between. Germline loops: CDR1 KGHDR, CDR2 SFDVKD. CDR3 length: 12 amino acids. Measured with immunoSEQ multiplex PCR; TCRdb has only the in-frame clones, and not every one. The table records around 200,000 clones, more than 75% of them present only once. The sample comes from a study of T cell responses to AZD1222 COVID-19 vaccine. Study outcomes and limitations: Recipients of AZD1222 seropositive at baseline numbered only 5 to 7.

The receptor was derived from an adult who received the AZD1222 COVID-19 vaccine. The chain couples TRBV24-1 to TRBJ1-3; D is possibly TRBD1 (5 bases). Material: peripheral blood, obtained 28 days after the second AZD1222 dose. The CDR3 protein is CATRGTGNTIYF. The DNA of the CDR3 is TGTGCCACCCGGGGGACTGGAAACACCATATATTTT.